This T cell receptor beta chain is from a study of T cells in Graves' hyperthyroidism and ophthalmopathy (dated by TCRdb to the late 2010s). General notes on the study: TCR V-J signatures able to tell the groups apart were searched for in a discovery cohort of about a hundred patients, of whom over 40 had Graves' ophthalmopathy and some 60 had stable Graves' hyperthyroidism. The 85 to 100 discovery patients were divided at random into training and test sets in a 7:3 ratio. Thyroid tissue and blood T-cell repertoires from about six Graves' hyperthyroidism patients were also compared in the study. Once sampling was done, hyperthyroidism patients were given methimazole at a starting dose of 30 mg daily, whereas ophthalmopathy patients were given high-dose intravenous methylprednisolone. Prospective prediction of ophthalmopathy was tested in an independent validation cohort of approximately 19 hyperthyroidism patients and some 17 patients who later progressed to ophthalmopathy. The paper reports TCR Vbeta CDR3 sequencing of roughly 140 peripheral blood samples: approximately 43 ophthalmopathy, about 75 hyperthyroidism and around 17 progressor patients. The paper's findings and limits, for the study overall: Blood samples also contained most of the expanded thyroid clonotypes (frequency above 0.001), which suggests that blood repertoires may reflect thyroid immune responses. A model built on a 13 V-J signature distinguished ophthalmopathy from stable hyperthyroidism, reaching around 90% sensitivity and about 81% specificity in cross-validation and 80%/75% in testing. During validation, the model predicted progression to ophthalmopathy a median of approximately 6.5 months ahead of onset, with roughly 65% sensitivity and around 73% specificity. No statistical method was used to fix the sample size in advance, and group allocation was not hidden from the investigators.

The TCR beta CDR3 regions were amplified from RNA transcripts. The TCR CDR3 was subjected to a first round of RT-PCR using the HTBI primer set and the Qiagen OneStep RT-PCR kit. Libraries were constructed in a second round of multiplex PCR, after which size selection and purification were performed. Sequencing of the libraries was done on an Illumina HiSeq2000 using paired-end 100 bp reads. Per the source publication's procedure: SOAPnuke was used to process the raw data, removing reads that contained adapters or uncalled bases, had a mean Phred below 15, or lacked an exact match to the constant primer or identifier. COPE v1.2.5 was used to merge the high-quality paired reads, and each unique nucleotide sequence was defined as a clonotype. MiTCR v1.1 was used to align clonotypes to the IMGT TRBV, TRBD and TRBJ reference segments. Only V-J combinations with frequency above 0.0001, covering roughly 99% of repertoires, were analysed. A TCS score was defined as the ratio between F50 (clonal expansion) and ExV (chaos), using BLOSUM62-based TCRdist between CDR3 peptides within each V-J. Welch's t-statistics and random forest reduced some 510 V-J features to 10 to 15, which were used in a naive Bayes classifier (R e1071). The Morisita-Horn index was used to measure how similar the thyroid and blood repertoires were. TCRdb reworked the public reads: Q25 trimming with fastp, MiXCR clone assembly, productive beta chains retained. Identical CDR3 protein sequences are pooled into one entry, listed with their most common genes and DNA. Clone size and V and J calls follow TCRdb, not the original study. The sample table lists 500,000 to 600,000 distinct CDR3 sequences, under 60% of them with a count of one. The ten biggest clones cover around 7.7% of the sample.

As to this clonotype: Its recognized antigen is unknown. No base qualities exist here, and no much larger clone lies one base off it.

Graves' hyperthyroidism was defined as stable when no progression to ophthalmopathy occurred over 18 months of follow-up. Hyperthyroidism patients were aged 18 to 65 years and newly diagnosed, with disease duration of less than 2 months. Patients with uncontrolled infections, other autoimmune diseases, pregnancy or lactation were excluded. Clinical symptoms, serum thyroxine and TRAb, thyroid ultrasound, and orbital computed tomography formed the basis for the diagnoses. Total RNA was extracted with Trizol reagent, and quality was checked on an Agilent 2100 Bioanalyzer. Material: peripheral blood or thyroid tissue (not recorded which). The receptor's source is a woman between 18 and 29 years old with Graves' hyperthyroidism.

The DNA sequence follows: TGTGCCACCAGCAGCTTGGACAGGGGCGCATTCACTGAAGCTTTCTTT. It encodes CATSSLDRGAFTEAFF. This receptor chain uses TRBV15 and TRBJ1-1; 9 central nucleotides agree with TRBD1. The CDR3 measures 16 amino acids from cysteine to phenylalanine. Only the CDR3 part of the read is kept: 48 bases, read in frame from the first base. CDR1 and CDR2 are drawn from the germline V gene (reference sequence): LNHNV, YYDKDF. Trimming leaves V shorter by 3 bases and J shorter by 4 bases, with the junction holding 9 bases beyond the gene matches.